These T cell receptor beta chains were read from a single sample in a study of neurological immune-mediated disorders. TCRdb used MiXCR to reprocess the 5' RACE reads, holding one entry per CDR3 protein. The table lists 18,000 or so distinct CDR3 sequences, around 15% of them singletons. The sequencing input was CD4+ T cells from blood. The receptors derive from a woman aged 55-70 years with HTLV-1-associated myelopathy (HAM/TSP). The conserved cysteine and the conserved F or W are not part of the CDR3 here. Fields, in order: V gene, J gene, CDR3 protein.

>TRBV29-1|TRBJ2-1
SVRRAVSYNEQF
>TRBV29-1|TRBJ1-1
SVVDRVEAF
>TRBV27|TRBJ2-7
ASRGGGFEQY
>TRBV7-2|TRBJ2-1
ASSFQRGPLNEQF
>TRBV14|TRBJ2-7
ASSQKIGQGAVYEQY
>TRBV20-1|TRBJ1-2
SADGPGYGYT
>TRBV6-2/TRBV6-3|TRBJ1-2
ASSYWGQVNYGYT
>TRBV11-2|TRBJ2-1
ASSPITVGPNEQF
>TRBV7-9|TRBJ2-7
ASSPRVTRIYEQY
>TRBV11-3|TRBJ2-3
ASSLEGRNTQY
>TRBV29-1|TRBJ2-7
SVARGQRMYEQY
>TRBV3-1|TRBJ2-7
ASSQLEGNRYEQY
>TRBV5-6|TRBJ2-7
ASSLTGRFYEQY
>TRBV5-1|TRBJ1-2
ASSLGTHGYT
>TRBV5-1|TRBJ2-3
ASSMDRVGDTQY
>TRBV4-3|TRBJ2-3
AISPTVGKQY
>TRBV20-1|TRBJ2-7
SAGTGYEQY
>TRBV5-1|TRBJ1-6
ASSVGGTAGSPLH
>TRBV20-1|TRBJ2-4
SSDYLSKNIQY
>TRBV10-3|TRBJ2-2
ATLPGQNTGELF
>TRBV7-2|TRBJ2-1
ASSLYPGGDPKTGNEQF
>TRBV3-1|TRBJ2-5
ASSQDSGRAQY
>TRBV4-1|TRBJ2-1
ASSQGERAQGGRREQF
>TRBV5-1|TRBJ1-1
ASSLNTEAF
>TRBV20-1|TRBJ1-1
SARYDRGTEAF
>TRBV20-1|TRBJ2-2
SALKQGVLTGELF
>TRBV6-5|TRBJ2-7
ASRRTGPIYEQY
>TRBV5-1|TRBJ2-7
ASSLEGIGPYEQY
>TRBV6-5|TRBJ2-1
ASSSKLASSYNEQF
>TRBV20-1|TRBJ2-1
SASRIAGGLVSSYNEQF
>TRBV5-6|TRBJ2-1
ASSLLGGLGVHEQF
>TRBV5-1|TRBJ1-6
ASSHGQDNSPLH
>TRBV29-1|TRBJ1-1
SVEESNTEAF
>TRBV2|TRBJ2-1
ASSPSSGGLNEQF
>TRBV7-2|TRBJ2-1
ASRSSGTAYNEQF
>TRBV29-1|TRBJ2-5
SVVPGAETQY
>TRBV2|TRBJ2-1
ASSPWASGSGEQF
>TRBV29-1|TRBJ2-7
SVEGGNGVRDEQY
>TRBV5-1|TRBJ2-7
ASRLSGGPTYEQY
>TRBV24-1|TRBJ2-2
ATSDATSGRTAGELF
>TRBV27|TRBJ2-3
ASSPTGGGTDTQY
>TRBV20-1|TRBJ2-3
SARTGGADTQY
>TRBV2|TRBJ2-2
ASSVVRSDGELF
>TRBV7-9|TRBJ1-1
ASSLRTEAF
>TRBV7-6|TRBJ1-1
ASSAQAPTEAF
>TRBV5-1|TRBJ2-7
ASSLGGGRVIYEQY
>TRBV20-1|TRBJ2-3
SARRPGNTQY
>TRBV20-1|TRBJ1-2
SARVDRGNYGYT
>TRBV3-1|TRBJ2-2
ASSQLGQGTGELF
>TRBV3-1|TRBJ2-1
ASSRRTSGLPAGEQF